The TCR beta chain described here comes from a study of blood T cell repertoires in COVID-19. As for the study in general: Acute and convalescent COVID-19 specimens originated in the United States, Italy and Spain.

This CDR3 has 15 residues. CDR1 is SGHNT and CDR2 is YYREEE in the germline V gene (reference sequence). Trimming cost V 6 bases and J 6 bases; bases outside gene matches: 9. The authors' processing: Nucleated cell counts were estimated from reference gene primer amplification. The data were produced by immunoSEQ multiplex PCR, yet TCRdb's version contains in-frame clones alone and is incomplete. That table gives V, J and clone size, and the DNA gave D and trimming. This sample has fewer than 700,000 clones; roughly 91% occur once, and the top ten carry less than 9.5%. Specimen: peripheral blood. This receptor was obtained from a woman between 50 and 59 years old with COVID-19, enrolled during active disease. The chain uses TRBV5-4 and TRBJ2-2, with 9 bases identical to TRBD1. The CDR3 protein is CASTNRGPKAGELFF. The CDR3 nucleotides are TGTGCCAGCACCAACAGGGGGCCTAAAGCCGGGGAGCTGTTTTTT.